This T cell receptor (beta chain) was found in a study of blood T cell repertoires in COVID-19. This CDR3 has 17 amino acids. V was clipped by 1 base and J by 7 bases, with 20 bases between them. The germline V gene encodes CDR1 MGHRA and CDR2 YSYEKL. Authors' methods: Estimates of nucleated cell counts were drawn from the amplification of reference gene primers. TCRdb's table, derived via immunoSEQ multiplex PCR, lists solely in-frame clones and lacks some. The DNA was the basis for D and trimming; V, J and clone size are from that table. Seen here are roughly 140,000 clones, over 75% observed once, and the top ten hold 3.9%.

The sequenced material came from PBMCs or T cells enriched from blood (not recorded which). The chain has TRBV4-1 and TRBJ1-5, with a possible D match to TRBD1 (6 bases). The TCR sequence derives from a man aged 45 to 65 in a cohort exposed to, infected with or recovered from COVID-19 (not recorded which). CDR3 bases: TGCGCCAGCAGCCAAGGCTACGGGACATCAAATTCCCAGCCCCAGCATTTT. It is translated as CASSQGYGTSNSQPQHF.